Listed below are T cell receptor beta chains from one sample, sequenced in a study of cytomegalovirus exposure and HLA in healthy donors. Sequencing was performed with immunoSEQ multiplex PCR; in TCRdb, only in-frame clones are kept and a portion is missing. Of about 210,000 clones in the sample, about 81% are singletons; the top ten hold nearly 6%. The sequencing sample was made of PBMCs. The receptors originated from a middle-aged man in good health and CMV-seropositive. The CDR3 runs from the conserved cysteine through the conserved F or W. A D gene is named only where the DNA matches it firmly. Clone size appears in some rows only: once, few, many, or a class for an expanded clone.

TRBV19,TRBJ1-2,.,.,CASSIIIYGLGYTF,TGTGCCAGTAGTATAATAATCTATGGACTTGGCTACACCTTC
TRBV29-1,TRBJ1-3,.,.,CSVESWGVSGNTIYF,TGCAGCGTTGAAAGTTGGGGGGTCTCTGGAAACACCATATATTTT
TRBV11-3,TRBJ2-1,TRBD2,.,CASSLDGRLGNEQFF,TGTGCCAGCAGCTTAGACGGGAGGCTTGGGAATGAGCAGTTCTTC
TRBV7-9,TRBJ2-1,TRBD2,few,CASSGPLAGGKFF,TGTGCCAGCAGCGGCCCACTAGCGGGAGGGAAGTTCTTC
TRBV2,TRBJ2-7,.,.,CASTVVVGVAYEQYF,TGTGCCAGCACCGTAGTGGTAGGGGTCGCCTACGAGCAGTACTTC
TRBV5-1,TRBJ2-1,.,.,CASSLESEQFF,TGCGCCAGCAGCTTGGAGAGTGAGCAGTTCTTC
TRBV9,TRBJ1-2,.,once,CASSVGQLDNYGYTF,TGTGCCAGTAGCGTAGGACAGTTGGATAACTATGGCTACACCTTC
TRBV11-2,TRBJ2-5,.,.,CASSLGWTVQETQYF,TGTGCCAGCAGCTTGGGCTGGACAGTACAAGAGACCCAGTACTTC
TRBV19,TRBJ2-7,.,.,CASSMGQGYEQYF,TGTGCCAGTAGTATGGGCCAGGGGTACGAGCAGTACTTC
TRBV6-1,TRBJ2-1,TRBD2,.,CASSESTSGADEQFF,TGTGCCAGCAGTGAATCTACTAGCGGGGCGGATGAGCAGTTCTTC
TRBV2,TRBJ2-1,TRBD2,.,CATLRGESYNEQFF,TGTGCCACCCTCCGGGGGGAATCCTACAATGAGCAGTTCTTC
TRBV5-1,TRBJ2-1,TRBD2,.,CASSLEGGTINEQFF,TGCGCCAGCAGCTTGGAAGGTGGGACTATCAATGAGCAGTTCTTC
TRBV18,TRBJ1-5,.,.,CASSPTAVSNQPQHF,TGTGCCAGCTCACCAACCGCAGTTAGCAATCAGCCCCAGCATTTT
TRBV25-1,TRBJ2-2,TRBD2,.,CASSDPTSGKGTGELFF,TGTGCCAGCAGTGACCCGACTAGCGGGAAGGGCACCGGGGAGCTGTTTTTT
TRBV27,TRBJ1-3,TRBD1,.,CASSLTGGRDTIYF,TGTGCCAGCAGTCTTACAGGGGGCCGGGACACCATATATTTT
TRBV7-2,TRBJ1-5,.,.,CASSPGTQLHQPQHF,TGTGCCAGCAGCCCCGGGACACAGCTACATCAGCCCCAGCATTTT
TRBV6-5,TRBJ1-2,.,once,CASSLNRRANSGYTF,TGTGCCAGCAGCCTCAATCGCAGGGCGAACTCTGGCTACACCTTC
TRBV14,TRBJ2-2,.,.,CASSQDWWRENTGELFF,TGTGCCAGCAGCCAAGACTGGTGGCGGGAGAACACCGGGGAGCTGTTTTTT
TRBV6-1,TRBJ2-3,TRBD2,.,CASSEEIAGGGTDTQYF,TGTGCCAGCAGTGAAGAAATAGCGGGAGGGGGCACAGATACGCAGTATTTT
TRBV7-9,TRBJ2-3,TRBD2,.,CASSRLAGETDTQYF,TGTGCCAGCAGCCGACTAGCGGGAGAAACAGATACGCAGTATTTT
TRBV2,TRBJ2-2,.,.,CASTQMAANTGELFF,TGTGCCAGCACCCAAATGGCAGCGAACACCGGGGAGCTGTTTTTT
TRBV29-1,TRBJ2-2,TRBD1,few,CSGGVGGANTGELFF,TGCAGCGGAGGGGTAGGGGGCGCGAACACCGGGGAGCTGTTTTTT
TRBV30,TRBJ1-6,TRBD1,.,CAWRGQGDNSPLHF,TGTGCCTGGAGAGGACAGGGGGATAATTCACCCCTCCACTTT
TRBV19,TRBJ1-2,.,.,CASSIYGYDGYTF,TGTGCCAGTAGTATATACGGGTACGATGGCTACACCTTC
TRBV18,TRBJ2-5,.,.,CASSPAASTRETQYF,TGTGCCAGCTCACCCGCGGCCTCCACGAGGGAGACCCAGTACTTC
TRBV2,TRBJ2-7,.,.,CASSKAAYEQYF,TGTGCCAGCAGTAAAGCTGCGTACGAGCAGTACTTC
TRBV5-1,TRBJ2-3,.,.,CASSLGREGTDTQYF,TGCGCCAGCAGCTTGGGTAGAGAGGGCACAGATACGCAGTATTTT
TRBV7-8,TRBJ2-7,.,.,CASSLVSGATLYEQYF,TGTGCCAGCAGCTTAGTGTCAGGGGCGACCCTCTACGAGCAGTACTTC
TRBV7-9,TRBJ2-6,.,few,CASSLTVYSGANVLTF,TGTGCCAGCAGCTTGACAGTTTACTCTGGGGCCAACGTCCTGACTTTC